These 6 T cell receptor beta chains share one sample of origin, sequenced in a study of T cells in Graves' hyperthyroidism and ophthalmopathy. The CDR3 regions of TCR beta were amplified from RNA transcripts. HTBI primers were employed in a first-round RT-PCR of the TCR CDR3. TCRdb re-analysed the multiplex PCR reads in MiXCR, keeping a single row per CDR3 protein. The sample lists 750,000 to 950,000 distinct CDR3 sequences; 35% to 40% were seen once. Sequencing was performed on blood. The receptors come from a man younger than 35 with Graves' hyperthyroidism.

The sample holds many counts of this clonotype. This chain joins TRBV19 and TRBJ2-2; D unresolved. The ends were cut back, 1 base at V and 4 bases at J, with 4 bases in the middle. CDR3 length: 13 residues. Germline V gives CDR1 LNHDA, CDR2 SQIVND (reference sequence). The CDR3 nucleotides read TGTGCCAGTAGTATAGTAGGCACCGGGGAGCTGTTTTTT. It is translated as CASSIVGTGELFF.

In nucleotides, the CDR3 is TGTGCCAGCAGCTTAGCATGGCGGGGAGGAGACACCATATATTTT. Translation: CASSLAWRGGDTIYF. V gene TRBV7-2 combines with J gene TRBJ1-3; no clear D gene. Between the trimmed V and J ends, which lost 0 bases and 8 bases, there was a span of 14 bases. CDR3 size: 15 residues. Germline V gene data show CDR1 as SGHTA and CDR2 as FQGNSA. The complete variable domain, with remaining parts taken from reference TRBV7-2 and TRBJ1-3, reads GAGVSQSPSNKVTEKGKDVELRCDPISGHTALYWYRQSLGQGLEFLIYFQGNSAPDKSGLPSDRFSAERTGGSVSTLTIQRTQQEDSAVYLCASSLAWRGGDTIYFGEGSWLTVV.

The rearrangement links TRBV6-5 to TRBJ2-2; D not resolved. V was clipped by 6 bases and J by 6 bases, with 14 bases between them. This CDR3 contains 14 residues. CDR1 and CDR2 (germline): MNHEY, SVGAGI. The CDR3 coding sequence is TGTGCCAGCAGGCCAGCCCCAATGGCCGGGGAGCTGTTTTTT. Translated, it gives CASRPAPMAGELFF.

This clonotype was recorded once. DNA of the CDR3: TGTGCCAGCAGTGTTGTGGTTCAAGAAAAACTGTTTTTT. This encodes CASSVVVQEKLFF. V is TRBV2 and J is TRBJ1-4; no reliable D call. Germline values: CDR1 SNHLY, CDR2 FYNNEI. The CDR3 contains 13 residues. The V end was cut by 4 bases, the J end by 8 bases, with 11 bases between. Complete variable domain (other parts from reference TRBV2 and TRBJ1-4): EPEVTQTPSHQVTQMGQEVILRCVPISNHLYFYWYRQILGQKVEFLVSFYNNEISEKSEIFDDQFSVERPDGSNFTLKIRSTKLEDSAMYFCASSVVVQEKLFFGSGTQLSVL.

This clonotype was seen a handful of times. The chain joins TRBV5-6 to TRBJ2-7; D not certain. Per the germline V gene, CDR1 is SGHDT and CDR2 is YYEEEE. This CDR3 contains 13 residues. Trimming pared 4 bases from V and 0 bases from J, leaving 8 bases between. The CDR3 spells CASSGWDSYEQYF. The CDR3 coding sequence is TGTGCCAGCAGCGGCTGGGACTCCTACGAGCAGTACTTC.

This clonotype was recorded many times. This chain joins TRBV9 and TRBJ2-7, with a weak D call TRBD2 (6 bases). V dropped 4 bases and J dropped 5 bases, with 16 bases sitting between them. The CDR3 runs to 14 residues. Germline CDR1 and CDR2: SGDLS and YYNGEE. CDR3 residues: CASSPFGGNDEQYF. The CDR3 nucleotides are TGTGCCAGCAGCCCCTTTGGCGGGAACGACGAGCAGTACTTC. The full variable domain, completed using reference TRBV9 and TRBJ2-7, is DSGVTQTPKHLITATGQRVTLRCSPRSGDLSVYWYQQSLDQGLQFLIQYYNGEERAKGNILERFSAQQFPDLHSELNLSSLELGDSALYFCASSPFGGNDEQYFGPGTRLTVT.